The 25 T cell receptor beta chains in this list originate from one sample, sequenced in a study of blood T cells in healthy people across ages. A second PCR, run for roughly 7 to 12 cycles, used a sample-barcoded 5' primer plus a J-beta primer mix. TCRdb reanalysed the 5' RACE reads using MiXCR and keeps one entry per CDR3 protein. This sample carries about 800,000 distinct CDR3 sequences, around 25% of them seen once, and the ten largest clones take approximately 3.7%. This sample also appeared in a second study, on T cells of mothers and their children.

The sample taken for sequencing was blood. The source is a boy aged 10-17 years in good health.

This clonotype has more than one count but fewer than ten. The genes are TRBV20-1 and TRBJ2-3; D unclear. The CDR3 totals 13 residues. Looked up from germline, CDR1 is DFQATT and CDR2 is SNEGSKA (reference sequence). V was shortened by 3 bases and J by 3 bases, with 10 bases between the two germline ends. The DNA of the CDR3 is TGCAGTGCTAGGTCGGTTGCGACAGATACGCAGTATTTT. It specifies CSARSVATDTQYF.

The chain is built from TRBV12-3 or TRBV12-4 and TRBJ1-2; D may be TRBD1 (5 bases). Between the trimmed V and J ends, which lost 5 bases and 8 bases, there was a span of 21 bases. This CDR3 is 15 amino acids long. CDR3 coding DNA: TGTGCCAGCAGTACCCTGACGGGACCTATGGGCGGCTACACCTTC. Translation: CASSTLTGPMGGYTF.

This clonotype has a handful of counts. This rearrangement joins TRBV5-1 to TRBJ2-7, with D tentatively TRBD2 (6 bases). Trimming cost V 0 bases and J 4 bases, with 11 bases left between them. CDR1 is SGHRS and CDR2 is YFSETQ in the germline V gene. The CDR3 is 14 residues long. CDR3 DNA sequence: TGCGCCAGCAGCTTGGATCCTAGCGTTTACGAGCAGTACTTC. Amino acids: CASSLDPSVYEQYF.

This rearrangement joins TRBV12-3 or TRBV12-4 to TRBJ2-5, with 11 bases matching TRBD2. The DNA matches TRBJ2-1 better at its end, which makes the J call doubtful. This CDR3 is 16 amino acids long. The CDR3 bases are TGTGCCAGCAGTTTTATCGGGCTAGCGGGGGGTAATGAGCAGTTCTTC. Residues: CASSFIGLAGGNEQFF.

In DNA, the CDR3 is TGCGCCAGCAGCTCGAAATTATTCCGCACCTCCTACAATGAGCAGTTCTTC. It yields the protein CASSSKLFRTSYNEQFF. The chain carries TRBV5-1 and TRBJ2-1; unclear D gene. Germline V gives CDR1 SGHRS, CDR2 YFSETQ. CDR3 size: 17 residues. V shed 3 bases and J shed 0 bases, with 16 bases lying between them.

The chain links TRBV6-2 or TRBV6-3 to TRBJ1-4; D is unresolved. Germline CDR1 MNHEY, CDR2 SVGEGT. The CDR3 spans 16 residues. With 2 bases removed from V and 5 bases from J, the gap between germline ends came to 15 bases. CDR3 sequence reads: CASSYGSDGDNEKLFF. In nucleotides, the CDR3 is TGTGCCAGCAGTTACGGGTCCGACGGAGACAATGAAAAACTGTTTTTT.

This clonotype was recorded a few times. V usage is TRBV18 and J usage is TRBJ1-1; D might be TRBD1 (5 bases). CDR1 and CDR2 (germline): KGHSH, LQKENI. The CDR3 is 13 residues long. The V end was cut by 8 bases, the J end by 2 bases, with 12 bases between. CDR3 sequence reads: CASQRDGNTEAFF. CDR3 DNA sequence: TGTGCCAGCCAACGGGACGGTAACACTGAAGCTTTCTTT.

The chain is built from TRBV2 and TRBJ2-5; 9 bases map to TRBD2. V trimming: 8 bases; J trimming: 5 bases; junction bases outside the gene matches: 30. Germline loops: CDR1 SNHLY, CDR2 FYNNEI. This CDR3 is 21 amino acids long. CDR3 DNA: TGTGCCAGCGCTGAGACAGGGAGTAATCCAAGCGGGAGGTTCTGGGACGAGACCCAGTACTTC. Encoded protein: CASAETGSNPSGRFWDETQYF. The entire variable domain, with the rest obtained from reference TRBV2 and TRBJ2-5, is as follows: EPEVTQTPSHQVTQMGQEVILRCVPISNHLYFYWYRQILGQKVEFLVSFYNNEISEKSEIFDDQFSVERPDGSNFTLKIRSTKLEDSAMYFCASAETGSNPSGRFWDETQYFGPGTRLLVL.

The sample holds a few counts of this clonotype. The chain uses TRBV5-1 and TRBJ2-5; D might be TRBD1 or TRBD2, each matching 7 bases. The CDR3 spans 15 residues. In germline, CDR1 is SGHRS, CDR2 YFSETQ. Trimming took 4 bases from V and 3 from J, leaving 16 bases between them. As DNA, the CDR3 is TGCGCCAGCAGCGACGGGTCAGGGGGGGAAGAGACCCAGTACTTC. It is translated as CASSDGSGGEETQYF. The full variable domain, its missing parts supplied by reference TRBV5-1 and TRBJ2-5, is KAGVTQTPRYLIKTRGQQVTLSCSPISGHRSVSWYQQTPGQGLQFLFEYFSETQRNKGNFPGRFSGRQFSNSRSEMNVSTLELGDSALYLCASSDGSGGEETQYFGPGTRLLVL.

This clonotype was counted a few times. The V gene is TRBV9, the J gene TRBJ2-5; the D call may be TRBD1 or TRBD2 (6 bases each). The J call may be faulty, since TRBJ2-7 better matches the DNA end. The CDR3 has 15 amino acids. Looked up from germline, CDR1 is SGDLS and CDR2 is YYNGEE. The CDR3 bases are TGTGCCAGCAGCGCTTCGGGGGCCCAAGGGGTCGAGCAGTACTTC. Translated, it gives CASSASGAQGVEQYF.

This clonotype was counted only a few times. The chain has TRBV28 and TRBJ1-4, with D unresolved. V shed 7 bases and J shed 0 bases, with 9 bases lying between them. The CDR3 has 14 residues. CDR1 and CDR2 (germline): MDHEN, SYDVKM. In DNA form, the CDR3 reads TGTGCCAGCACTCGGGCACCAACTAATGAAAAACTGTTTTTT. As protein: CASTRAPTNEKLFF.

The chain has TRBV3-1 and TRBJ2-7; possibly TRBD2 for D (6 bases). V lost 2 bases to trimming and J lost 4 bases, with 15 bases between them. Per germline, CDR1 LGHDT and CDR2 YNNKEL (reference sequence). The CDR3 covers 15 residues. CDR3 DNA sequence: TGTGCCAGCAGCCAAAACGGGAGAGCGTTTTACGAGCAGTACTTC. This sequence encodes CASSQNGRAFYEQYF.

This chain links TRBV28 with TRBJ2-1; D is possibly TRBD1 (6 bases). Germline assignment: CDR1 MDHEN and CDR2 SYDVKM. The CDR3 sequence is 13 residues long. V gave up 7 bases and J gave up 6 bases, with 13 bases separating them. DNA of the CDR3: TGTGCCAGCACGGGGAACAGGGCCAATGAGCAGTTCTTC. Residues: CASTGNRANEQFF.

This chain uses TRBV28 with TRBJ2-2; D perhaps matches TRBD1 (5 bases). This CDR3 region has 14 residues. Germline-derived CDR1 and CDR2 are MDHEN and SYDVKM. The V gene lost 7 bases and the J gene lost 9 bases, with 18 bases spanning the gap. In nucleotides, the CDR3 is TGTGCCAGCAACAACGATCAGGGATTTCGGGAGCTGTTTTTT. This translates into CASNNDQGFRELFF.

This clonotype was observed a handful of times. V is TRBV7-6 and J is TRBJ2-3, with D perhaps matching TRBD1 (5 bases). CDR1 is SGHVS and CDR2 is FNYEAQ in the germline V gene. There are 14 residues in the CDR3. The germline V and J ends were trimmed by 4 bases and 0 bases, with 8 bases remaining between them. Written as DNA, the CDR3 is TGTGCCAGCAGCTATCAGGGTAGCACAGATACGCAGTATTTT. Its translation: CASSYQGSTDTQYF.

This clonotype has just a few counts. The chain employs TRBV4-1 and TRBJ1-6; no reliable D call. This CDR3 is 14 amino acids long. The ends were cut back, 0 bases at V and 14 bases at J, with 14 bases in the middle. Looked up from germline, CDR1 is MGHRA and CDR2 is YSYEKL. The CDR3 sequence: CASSQDLVAFTLHF. The CDR3 DNA sequence: TGCGCCAGCAGCCAAGATCTTGTAGCCTTCACCCTCCACTTT.

This chain connects TRBV6-2 or TRBV6-3 to TRBJ1-5; no definite D call. Trimming took off 3 bases at V and 2 bases at J, with 8 bases between the two ends. Per germline, CDR1 MNHEY and CDR2 SVGEGT. The CDR3 spans 14 residues. The CDR3 sequence is CASSYGSRNQPQHF. In nucleotides, the CDR3 is TGTGCCAGCAGTTATGGTAGCCGCAATCAGCCCCAGCATTTT.

Only a few counts were recorded for this clonotype. V is TRBV20-1 and J is TRBJ1-4, with 8 nucleotides matching TRBD1. Germline V gene sequence: CDR1 DFQATT, CDR2 SNEGSKA (reference sequence). The CDR3 length is 13 residues. V trimming: 5 bases; J trimming: 7 bases; junction bases outside the gene matches: 6. The CDR3 spells CSAPQGASEKLFF. The DNA for the CDR3 is TGCAGTGCTCCTCAGGGGGCGAGTGAAAAACTGTTTTTT.

A remark on this clonotype: A junction end diverges from the germline sequence, so it may reflect a read error. The CDR3 reads CTSSLAGLPYEQYF. The CDR3 DNA reads as TGCACCAGCAGCTTGGCAGGGCTTCCCTACGAGCAGTACTTC. This chain joins TRBV5-1 and TRBJ2-7, with a tentative D call TRBD1 (5 bases). The CDR3 runs 14 residues. The germline V gene encodes CDR1 SGHRS and CDR2 YFSETQ.

The V and J genes are TRBV15 and TRBJ2-7; the D gene is possibly TRBD2 (5 bases). Trimming cost V 1 base and J 2 bases, with 9 bases left between them. Germline assignment: CDR1 LNHNV and CDR2 YYDKDF (reference sequence). The CDR3 runs to 14 residues. The chain's CDR3 is CATSRGVRAYEQYF. The CDR3 DNA follows: TGTGCCACCAGCAGAGGGGTGAGGGCCTACGAGCAGTACTTC. Combining the CDR3 with reference TRBV15 and TRBJ2-7 gives the whole variable domain DAMVIQNPRYQVTQFGKPVTLSCSQTLNHNVMYWYQQKSSQAPKLLFHYYDKDFNNEADTPDNFQSRRPNTSFCFLDIRSPGLGDTAMYLCATSRGVRAYEQYFGPGTRLTVT.

The chain's CDR3 is CASSPLSSGIYNEQFF. The CDR3 DNA follows: TGTGCCAGCAGCCCTCTATCGAGCGGGATTTACAATGAGCAGTTCTTC. The chain is built from TRBV7-9 and TRBJ2-5; 7 nucleotides align to TRBD2. The J call may be wrong; the DNA end is better matched by TRBJ2-1. This CDR3 has 16 residues. The germline V gene encodes CDR1 SEHNR and CDR2 FQNEAQ (reference sequence).

This clonotype has more than one count but fewer than ten. V gene TRBV7-3 combines with J gene TRBJ1-2; weak D call: TRBD1 (6 bases). The CDR3 runs 13 residues. V was pared by 5 bases and J by 5 bases, with 12 bases between. The germline V gene encodes CDR1 SGHTA and CDR2 FQGTGA. The CDR3, as DNA: TGTGCCAGCAGCAGACAACAGGGATATGGCTACACCTTC. It translates to CASSRQQGYGYTF.

A few counts support this clonotype. The chain couples TRBV4-3 to TRBJ2-1; 10 nucleotides match TRBD2. CDR1 LGHNA and CDR2 YSLEER come from the germline V gene. Losses at the gene ends were 0 bases for V and 4 bases for J; bases not matched to a gene: 3. The CDR3 is 16 residues long. CDR3 loop: CASSQDPAGGYNEQFF. Written as DNA, the CDR3 is TGCGCCAGCAGCCAAGATCCAGCGGGGGGGTACAATGAGCAGTTCTTC.

This rearrangement joins TRBV7-9 to TRBJ2-1; D not certain. CDR1 SEHNR and CDR2 FQNEAQ come from the germline V gene (reference sequence). Deletions cut 5 bases from V and 8 bases from J, with 10 bases between. The CDR3 is 12 residues long. Here the CDR3 reads CASSRESDEQFF. The CDR3 DNA sequence: TGTGCCAGCAGCAGGGAAAGCGATGAGCAGTTCTTC.

J is TRBJ2-3 and V is TRBV24-1; D ambiguous. Trimming stripped 4 bases from V and 4 bases from J, with 5 bases between. The CDR3 covers 12 residues. The germline CDR1 and CDR2 sequences are KGHDR and SFDVKD. The CDR3 nucleotides read TGTGCCACCAGTGACCCGCCAGATACGCAGTATTTT. It translates to CATSDPPDTQYF.